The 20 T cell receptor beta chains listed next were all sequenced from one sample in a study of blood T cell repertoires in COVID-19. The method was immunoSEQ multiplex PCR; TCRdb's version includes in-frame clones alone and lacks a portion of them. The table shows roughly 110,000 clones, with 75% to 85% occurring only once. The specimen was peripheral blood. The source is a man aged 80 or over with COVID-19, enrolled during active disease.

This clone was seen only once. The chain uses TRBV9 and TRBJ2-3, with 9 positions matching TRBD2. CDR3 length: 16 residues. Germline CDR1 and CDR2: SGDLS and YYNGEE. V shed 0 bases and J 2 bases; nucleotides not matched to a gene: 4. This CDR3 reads CASSVGASGATDTQYF. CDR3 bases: TGTGCCAGCAGCGTAGGGGCTAGCGGGGCCACAGATACGCAGTATTTT. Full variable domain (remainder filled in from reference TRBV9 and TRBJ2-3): DSGVTQTPKHLITATGQRVTLRCSPRSGDLSVYWYQQSLDQGLQFLIQYYNGEERAKGNILERFSAQQFPDLHSELNLSSLELGDSALYFCASSVGASGATDTQYFGPGTRLTVL.

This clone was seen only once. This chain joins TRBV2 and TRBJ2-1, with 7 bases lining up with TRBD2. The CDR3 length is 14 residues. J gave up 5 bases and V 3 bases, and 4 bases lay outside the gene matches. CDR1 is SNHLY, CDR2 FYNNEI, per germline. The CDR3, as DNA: TGTGCCAGCAGTGAGACGGGAGGCCACAATGAGCAGTTCTTC. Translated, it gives CASSETGGHNEQFF.

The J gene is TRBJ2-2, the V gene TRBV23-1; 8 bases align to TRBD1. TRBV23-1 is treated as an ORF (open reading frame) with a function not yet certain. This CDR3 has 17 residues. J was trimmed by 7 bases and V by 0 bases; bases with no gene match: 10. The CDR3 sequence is CASSQSDGDRRDGELFF. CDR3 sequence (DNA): TGCGCCAGCAGTCAATCGGACGGGGACAGGCGGGACGGGGAGCTGTTTTTT.

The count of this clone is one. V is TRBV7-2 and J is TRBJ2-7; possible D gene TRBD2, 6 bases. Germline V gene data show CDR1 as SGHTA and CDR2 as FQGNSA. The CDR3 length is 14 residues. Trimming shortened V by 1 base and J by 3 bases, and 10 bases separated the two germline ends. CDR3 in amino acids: CASSLEGLGYEQYF. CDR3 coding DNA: TGTGCCAGCAGCTTAGAGGGACTGGGCTACGAGCAGTACTTC. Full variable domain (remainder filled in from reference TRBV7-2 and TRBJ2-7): GAGVSQSPSNKVTEKGKDVELRCDPISGHTALYWYRQSLGQGLEFLIYFQGNSAPDKSGLPSDRFSAERTGGSVSTLTIQRTQQEDSAVYLCASSLEGLGYEQYFGPGTRLTVT.

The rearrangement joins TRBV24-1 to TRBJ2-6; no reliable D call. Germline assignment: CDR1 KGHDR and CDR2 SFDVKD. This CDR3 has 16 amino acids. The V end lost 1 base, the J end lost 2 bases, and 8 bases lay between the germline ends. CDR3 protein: CATSDFRSTGANVLTF. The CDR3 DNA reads TGTGCCACCAGTGATTTCAGAAGTACTGGGGCCAACGTCCTGACTTTC.

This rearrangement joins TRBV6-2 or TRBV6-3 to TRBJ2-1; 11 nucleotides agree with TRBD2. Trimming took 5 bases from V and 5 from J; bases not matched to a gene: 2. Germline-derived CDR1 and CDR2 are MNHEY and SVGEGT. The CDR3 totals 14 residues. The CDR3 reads CASSPLAGDNEQFF. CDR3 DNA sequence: TGTGCCAGCAGTCCACTAGCGGGGGACAATGAGCAGTTCTTC.

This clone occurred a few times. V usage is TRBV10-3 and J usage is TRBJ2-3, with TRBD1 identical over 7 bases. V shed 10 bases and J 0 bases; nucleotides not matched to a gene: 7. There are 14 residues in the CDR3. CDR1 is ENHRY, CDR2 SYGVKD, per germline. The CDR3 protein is CATLGGPSTDTQYF. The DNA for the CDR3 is TGTGCCACTTTAGGGGGCCCCAGCACAGATACGCAGTATTTT.

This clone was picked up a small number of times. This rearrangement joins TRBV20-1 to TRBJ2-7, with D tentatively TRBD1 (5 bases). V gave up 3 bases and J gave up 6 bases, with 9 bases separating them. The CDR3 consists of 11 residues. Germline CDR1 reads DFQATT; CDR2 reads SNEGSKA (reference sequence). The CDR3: CSASFQGEQYF. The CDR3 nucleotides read TGCAGTGCTAGTTTTCAGGGCGAGCAGTACTTC.

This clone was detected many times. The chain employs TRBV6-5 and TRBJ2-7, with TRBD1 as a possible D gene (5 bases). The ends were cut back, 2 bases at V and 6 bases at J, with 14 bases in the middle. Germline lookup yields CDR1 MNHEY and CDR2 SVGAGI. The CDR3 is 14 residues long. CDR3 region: CASSYDWTLSEQYF. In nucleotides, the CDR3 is TGTGCCAGCAGTTACGACTGGACACTATCCGAGCAGTACTTC.

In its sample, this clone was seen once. As DNA, the CDR3 is TGTGCCAGTAGTCCTCGACAGGAGCCCCTCGTGTATAATTCACCCCTCCACTTT. Translating gives CASSPRQEPLVYNSPLHF. The rearrangement links TRBV19 to TRBJ1-6, with D possibly being TRBD1 (6 bases). The CDR3 runs 18 residues. Deletions cut 5 bases from V and 4 bases from J, with 21 bases between. Germline CDR1 reads LNHDA; CDR2 reads SQIVND (reference sequence).

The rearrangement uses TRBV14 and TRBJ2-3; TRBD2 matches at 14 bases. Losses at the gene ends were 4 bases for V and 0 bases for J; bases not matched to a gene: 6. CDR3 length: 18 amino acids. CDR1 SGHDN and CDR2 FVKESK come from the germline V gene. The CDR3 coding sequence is TGTGCCAGCAGCCGGGGACTAGCGGGAGTCTGGAGCACAGATACGCAGTATTTT. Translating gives CASSRGLAGVWSTDTQYF.

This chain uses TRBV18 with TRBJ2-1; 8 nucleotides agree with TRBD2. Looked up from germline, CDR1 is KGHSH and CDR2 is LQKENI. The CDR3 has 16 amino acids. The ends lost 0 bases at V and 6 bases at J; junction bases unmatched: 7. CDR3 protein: CASSPPAGGIFNEQFF. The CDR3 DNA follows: TGTGCCAGCTCACCACCGGCGGGAGGAATCTTCAATGAGCAGTTCTTC.

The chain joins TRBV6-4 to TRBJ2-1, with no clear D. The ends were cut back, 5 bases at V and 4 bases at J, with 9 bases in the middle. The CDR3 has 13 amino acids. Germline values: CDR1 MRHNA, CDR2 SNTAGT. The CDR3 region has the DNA TGTGCCAGCAGTAGCGAAGTTTACAATGAGCAGTTCTTC. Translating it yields CASSSEVYNEQFF.

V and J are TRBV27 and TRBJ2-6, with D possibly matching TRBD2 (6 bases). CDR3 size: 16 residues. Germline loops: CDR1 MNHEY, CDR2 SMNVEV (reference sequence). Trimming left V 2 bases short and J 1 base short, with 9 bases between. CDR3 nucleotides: TGTGCCAGCAGTTTACAGGGAGGATCTGGGGCCAACGTCCTGACTTTC. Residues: CASSLQGGSGANVLTF.

The CDR3 region has the DNA TGTGCCAGTAGTATGAAAGGGAAGGGGGGCAATCAGCCCCAGCATTTT. This translates into CASSMKGKGGNQPQHF. V is TRBV19 and J is TRBJ1-5, with TRBD1 as a possible D gene (6 bases). V was pared by 3 bases and J by 2 bases, with 14 bases between. The CDR3 loop spans 16 amino acids. Germline CDR1 LNHDA, CDR2 SQIVND (reference sequence).

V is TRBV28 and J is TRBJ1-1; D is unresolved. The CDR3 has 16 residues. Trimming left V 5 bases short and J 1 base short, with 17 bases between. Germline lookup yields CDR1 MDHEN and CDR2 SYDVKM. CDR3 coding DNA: TGTGCCAGCAGTGAGATCCCGGGTAAGAGGAACACTGAAGCTTTCTTT. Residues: CASSEIPGKRNTEAFF.

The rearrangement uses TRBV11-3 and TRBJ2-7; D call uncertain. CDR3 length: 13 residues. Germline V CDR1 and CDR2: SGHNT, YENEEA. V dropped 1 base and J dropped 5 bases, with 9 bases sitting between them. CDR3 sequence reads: CASSLGPVDEQYF. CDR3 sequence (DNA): TGTGCCAGCAGCTTAGGCCCGGTGGACGAGCAGTACTTC.

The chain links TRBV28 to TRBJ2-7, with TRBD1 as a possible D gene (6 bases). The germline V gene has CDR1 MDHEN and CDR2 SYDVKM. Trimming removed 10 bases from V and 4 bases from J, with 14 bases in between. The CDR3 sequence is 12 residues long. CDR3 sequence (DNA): TGTGCCACAGTGGGGGCTGGGTACGAGCAGTACTTC. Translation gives CATVGAGYEQYF. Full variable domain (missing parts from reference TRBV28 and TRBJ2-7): DVKVTQSSRYLVKRTGEKVFLECVQDMDHENMFWYRQDPGLGLRLIYFSYDVKMKEKGDIPEGYSVSREKKERFSLILESASTNQTSMYLCATVGAGYEQYFGPGTRLTVT.

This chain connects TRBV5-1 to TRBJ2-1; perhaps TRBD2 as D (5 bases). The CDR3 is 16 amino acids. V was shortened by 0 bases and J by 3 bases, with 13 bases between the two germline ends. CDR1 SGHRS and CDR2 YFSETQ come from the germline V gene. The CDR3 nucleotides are TGCGCCAGCAGCTTGGTGAATCCCACTAGCTACAATGAGCAGTTCTTC. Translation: CASSLVNPTSYNEQFF.

CDR3 amino acids: CASRPGQSSSYEQYF. As DNA, the CDR3 is TGCGCCAGCCGCCCCGGACAGTCGAGCTCCTACGAGCAGTACTTC. The rearrangement joins TRBV5-1 to TRBJ2-7, with D perhaps matching TRBD1 (6 bases). Trimming left V 7 bases short and J 0 bases short, with 17 bases between. Germline CDR1 SGHRS, CDR2 YFSETQ. This CDR3 has 15 residues.